This record concerns one TCR beta chain sequence. Antigen specificity is unknown. The data were taken from a study of CXCR3-negative and CXCR3-positive naive CD8 T cells. UMI-labeled 5' RACE yielded the TRB cDNA libraries. Using the 5' RACE reads, TCRdb records one entry per CDR3 protein without DNA. The sample includes approximately 88,000 distinct CDR3 sequences. Study-level results: Naive CXCR3-positive cells had TRB CDR3s more hydrophobic than those of CXCR3-negative naive cells.

CDR1 and CDR2 (germline): LGHNA, YSLEER. This CDR3 contains 15 residues. The sample taken for sequencing was naive CXCR3+ CD8+ T cells from blood. Subset denoted: CD45RO-CCR7+CD27+CD95- naive CD8+ T cells expressing CXCR3 (TNR3+). This clonotype originated in a human donor in good health. Some clones in this sample may be carry-over from other donors' samples. The J gene is TRBJ2-7, the V gene TRBV4-3; the D gene TCRdb calls, TRBD1, cannot be checked with no DNA. This chain's CDR3 is CASSLLRDRGYEQYF.